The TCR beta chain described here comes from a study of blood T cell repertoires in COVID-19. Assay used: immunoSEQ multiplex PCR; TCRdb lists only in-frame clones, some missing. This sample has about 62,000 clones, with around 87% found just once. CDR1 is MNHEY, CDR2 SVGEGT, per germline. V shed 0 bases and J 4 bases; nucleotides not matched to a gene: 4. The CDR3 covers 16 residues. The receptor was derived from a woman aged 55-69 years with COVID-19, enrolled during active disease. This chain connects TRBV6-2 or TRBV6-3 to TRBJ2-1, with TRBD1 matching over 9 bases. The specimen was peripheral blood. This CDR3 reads CASSYSRDRAYNEQFF. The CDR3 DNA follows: TGTGCCAGCAGTTACTCGAGGGACAGGGCATACAATGAGCAGTTCTTC.